One sample yielded the 3 T cell receptor beta chains listed below, sequenced in a study of OX40 agonist ivuxolimab in advanced cancers. TCRdb's copy holds only in-frame clones and misses some; the assay was immunoSEQ multiplex PCR. In the table there are under 70,000 clones, under 95% of which are singletons. The sample here was CD4+ or CD8+ T cells sorted from blood, taken in a trial of the OX40 agonist ivuxolimab. These receptors were taken from an adult with an advanced solid tumor such as melanoma, head and neck, liver or kidney cancer.

On this clone: At one end, the junction sequence differs from germline, possibly due to a read error. This chain joins TRBV27 and TRBJ2-5; the match to TRBD2 covers 11 bases. Germline V gene sequence: CDR1 MNHEY, CDR2 SMNVEV (reference sequence). This CDR3 comprises 17 residues. The CDR3, as DNA: TGTGCCAGCCGTTTAAGGGTACTAGCGGGGGTCCAAGAGACCCAGTACTTC. It encodes CASRLRVLAGVQETQYF.

The chain is built from TRBV11-2 and TRBJ1-1; D ambiguous. The CDR3 runs 12 residues. V lost 5 bases, J lost 4 bases, and 8 bases lay in between. Germline V gene lookup returns CDR1 SGHAT and CDR2 FQNNGV. CDR3 in amino acids: CASSTARTEAFF. CDR3 nucleotides: TGTGCCAGCAGCACCGCCCGCACTGAAGCTTTCTTT.

The rearrangement joins TRBV9 to TRBJ2-1, with D unclear. The germline V gene encodes CDR1 SGDLS and CDR2 YYNGEE. CDR3 length: 11 residues. V lost 1 base and J lost 7, with 3 bases in between. The CDR3 is CASSVSNEQFF. Here the CDR3 DNA reads TGTGCCAGCAGCGTATCGAATGAGCAGTTCTTC.